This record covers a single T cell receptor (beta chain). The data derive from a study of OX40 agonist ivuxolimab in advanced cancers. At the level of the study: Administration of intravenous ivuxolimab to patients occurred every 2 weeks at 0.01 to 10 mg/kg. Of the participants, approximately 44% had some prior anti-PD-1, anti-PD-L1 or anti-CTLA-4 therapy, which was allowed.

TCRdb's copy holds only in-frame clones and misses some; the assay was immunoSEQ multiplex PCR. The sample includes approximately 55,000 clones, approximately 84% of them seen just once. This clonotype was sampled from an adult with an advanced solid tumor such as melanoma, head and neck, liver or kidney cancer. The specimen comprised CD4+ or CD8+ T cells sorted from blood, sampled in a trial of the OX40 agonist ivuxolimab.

The CDR3 loop is CASSVDPAYEQYF. The CDR3 bases are TGTGCCAGCAGCGTAGACCCTGCGTACGAGCAGTACTTC. J is TRBJ2-7 and V is TRBV9, with D uncertain. CDR1 and CDR2 from the germline V gene are SGDLS and YYNGEE. The CDR3 loop spans 13 amino acids. Trimming pared 0 bases from V and 4 bases from J, leaving 8 bases between.